This T cell receptor (beta chain) was sequenced in a study of shared clonotypes between healthy human individuals. As for the study in general: CD4 naive cells filled three plates per donor, CD4 memory three, CD8 naive two and CD8 memory one. The study's findings and limits: Inspection by rarefaction showed sorted-subset sequencing to be incomplete despite large depth. In general, naive subsets displayed greater estimated richness than memory subsets did.

Some clones are missing from TCRdb's copy, which holds only in-frame ones; the method was immunoSEQ multiplex PCR. The sample has millions of clones; just under 95% are singletons. Worth noting for this clone: Its antigen is unidentified.

Naive CD8 cells lacked CD45RO, underwent positive selection for CCR7 and left out terminally differentiated effector memory CD45RA+ cells. CDR3 length: 16 amino acids. V lost 8 bases and J lost 3; bases outside the gene matches: 14. In germline, CDR1 is MNHEY, CDR2 SMNVEV (reference sequence). The sequence derives from a man younger than 30 in good health. J is TRBJ2-7 and V is TRBV27; 9 bases are a match to TRBD2. Sequencing input: naive CD8+ T cells sorted from blood. In DNA, the CDR3 is TGTGCCAGCGGAAACCTCGGCGGGGGGGCCTACTACGAGCAGTACTTC. It encodes CASGNLGGGAYYEQYF.